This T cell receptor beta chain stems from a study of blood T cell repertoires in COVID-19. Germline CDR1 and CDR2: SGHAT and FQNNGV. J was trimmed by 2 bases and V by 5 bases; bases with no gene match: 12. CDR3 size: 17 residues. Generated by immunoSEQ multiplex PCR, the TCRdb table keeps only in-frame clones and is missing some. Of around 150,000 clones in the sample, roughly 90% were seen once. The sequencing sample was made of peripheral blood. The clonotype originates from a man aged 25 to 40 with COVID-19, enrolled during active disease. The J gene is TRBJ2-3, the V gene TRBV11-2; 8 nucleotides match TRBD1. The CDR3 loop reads CASSRLAAGGITDTQYF. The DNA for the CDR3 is TGTGCCAGCAGCCGTCTAGCTGCAGGGGGCATCACAGATACGCAGTATTTT.